The following is a T cell receptor beta chain sequence with its context. The sample is drawn from a study of blood T cell repertoires in COVID-19. Study details: Acute and convalescent COVID-19 specimens originated in the United States, Italy and Spain. In each case, the material was cDNA or gDNA derived from T cells, B-cell-depleted T cells, or PBMCs.

Per the original methods: Using reference gene primer amplification, nucleated cell counts were estimated. Assay: immunoSEQ multiplex PCR; the TCRdb copy retains only in-frame clones and omits some. The D gene and trimming were derived from the DNA, and the V and J assignments and clone size from that table. The sample consists of under 60,000 clones, roughly 90% of them appearing once. The junction had 8 bases not matched to a gene; V was cut back by 2 bases and J by 14 bases. CDR3 length: 15 amino acids. The germline V gene encodes CDR1 KGHSH and CDR2 LQKENI. This TCR was recovered from a man aged 45 to 65 with acute or convalescent COVID-19. The sequencing sample was made of peripheral blood. The V and J genes are TRBV18 and TRBJ2-1; 14 positions match TRBD2. The CDR3 nucleotides read TGTGCCAGCTCACCAACCGGGACTAGCGGGAGTAGGGAGTTCTTC. It codes for CASSPTGTSGSREFF.